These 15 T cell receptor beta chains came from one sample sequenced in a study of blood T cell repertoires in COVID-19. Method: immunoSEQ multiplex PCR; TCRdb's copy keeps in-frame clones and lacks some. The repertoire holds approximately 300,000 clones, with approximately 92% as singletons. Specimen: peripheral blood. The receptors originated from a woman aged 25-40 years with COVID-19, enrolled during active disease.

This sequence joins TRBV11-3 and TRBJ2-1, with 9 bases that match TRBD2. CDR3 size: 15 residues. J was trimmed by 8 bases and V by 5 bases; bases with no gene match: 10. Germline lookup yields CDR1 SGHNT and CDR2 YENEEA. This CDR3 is CASSGRASGNDEQFF. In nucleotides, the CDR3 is TGTGCCAGCAGCGGGAGGGCTAGCGGGAACGATGAGCAGTTCTTC. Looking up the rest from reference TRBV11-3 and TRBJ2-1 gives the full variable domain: EAGVVQSPRYKIIEKKQPVAFWCNPISGHNTLYWYLQNLGQGPELLIRYENEEAVDDSQLPKDRFSAERLKGVDSTLKIQPAELGDSAVYLCASSGRASGNDEQFFGPGTRLTVL.

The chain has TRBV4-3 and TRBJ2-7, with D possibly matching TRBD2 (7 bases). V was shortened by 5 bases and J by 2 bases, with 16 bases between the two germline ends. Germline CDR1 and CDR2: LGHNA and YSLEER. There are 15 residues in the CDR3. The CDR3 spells CASSYKGGFTYEQYF. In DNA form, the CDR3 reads TGCGCCAGCAGCTATAAGGGGGGGTTTACCTACGAGCAGTACTTC.

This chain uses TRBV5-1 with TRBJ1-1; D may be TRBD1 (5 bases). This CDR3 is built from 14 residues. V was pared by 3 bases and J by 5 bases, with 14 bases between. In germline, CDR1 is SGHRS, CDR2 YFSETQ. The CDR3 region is CASSSTLGGTEAFF. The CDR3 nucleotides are TGCGCCAGCAGCTCGACCTTGGGGGGAACTGAAGCTTTCTTT.

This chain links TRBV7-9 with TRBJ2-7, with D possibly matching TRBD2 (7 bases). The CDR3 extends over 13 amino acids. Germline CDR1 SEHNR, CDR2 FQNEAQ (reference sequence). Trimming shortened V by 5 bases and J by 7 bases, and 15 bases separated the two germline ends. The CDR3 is CASSEGGTFEQYF. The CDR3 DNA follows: TGTGCCAGCAGCGAGGGGGGGACTTTTGAGCAGTACTTC.

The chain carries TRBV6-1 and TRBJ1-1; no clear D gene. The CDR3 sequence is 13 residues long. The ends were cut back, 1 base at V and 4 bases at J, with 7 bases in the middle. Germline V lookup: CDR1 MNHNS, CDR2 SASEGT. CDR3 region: CASSEGDTTEAFF. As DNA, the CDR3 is TGTGCCAGCAGTGAAGGTGACACCACTGAAGCTTTCTTT.

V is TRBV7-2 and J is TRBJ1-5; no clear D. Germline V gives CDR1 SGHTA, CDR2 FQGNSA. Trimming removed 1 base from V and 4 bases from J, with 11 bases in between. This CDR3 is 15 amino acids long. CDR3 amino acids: CASSLGVLPNQPQHF. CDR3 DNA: TGTGCCAGCAGCTTAGGAGTCCTCCCAAATCAGCCCCAGCATTTT.

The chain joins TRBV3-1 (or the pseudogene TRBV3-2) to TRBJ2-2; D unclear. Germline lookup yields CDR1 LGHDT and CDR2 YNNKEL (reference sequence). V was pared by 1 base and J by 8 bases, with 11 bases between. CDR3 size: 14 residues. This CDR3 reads CASSQANLMGELFF. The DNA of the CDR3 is TGTGCCAGCAGCCAAGCCAACTTGATGGGGGAGCTGTTTTTT.

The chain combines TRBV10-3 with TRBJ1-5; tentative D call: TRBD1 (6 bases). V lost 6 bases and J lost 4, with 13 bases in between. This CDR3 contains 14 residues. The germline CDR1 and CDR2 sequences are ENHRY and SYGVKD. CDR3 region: CAISIGRGNQPQHF. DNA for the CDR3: TGTGCCATCAGCATAGGAAGGGGGAATCAGCCCCAGCATTTT.

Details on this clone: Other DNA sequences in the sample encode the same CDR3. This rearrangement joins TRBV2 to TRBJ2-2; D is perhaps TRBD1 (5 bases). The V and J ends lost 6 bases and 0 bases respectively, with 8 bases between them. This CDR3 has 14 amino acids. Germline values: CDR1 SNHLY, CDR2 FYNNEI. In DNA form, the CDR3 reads TGTGCCAGCAGGGGGCAGCCGAACACCGGGGAGCTGTTTTTT. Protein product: CASRGQPNTGELFF.

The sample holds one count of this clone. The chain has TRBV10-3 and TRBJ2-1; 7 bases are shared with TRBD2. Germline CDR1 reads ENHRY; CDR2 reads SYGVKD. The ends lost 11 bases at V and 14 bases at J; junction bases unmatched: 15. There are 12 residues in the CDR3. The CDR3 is CACALIGGTKFF. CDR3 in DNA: TGTGCCTGTGCTCTGATCGGCGGGACTAAGTTCTTC.

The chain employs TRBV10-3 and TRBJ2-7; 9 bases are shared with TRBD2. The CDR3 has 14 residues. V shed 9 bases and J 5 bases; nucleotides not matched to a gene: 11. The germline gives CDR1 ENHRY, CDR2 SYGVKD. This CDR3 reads CAIQGSGSTNEQYF. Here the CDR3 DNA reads TGTGCCATTCAGGGTAGCGGGAGTACCAACGAGCAGTACTTC.

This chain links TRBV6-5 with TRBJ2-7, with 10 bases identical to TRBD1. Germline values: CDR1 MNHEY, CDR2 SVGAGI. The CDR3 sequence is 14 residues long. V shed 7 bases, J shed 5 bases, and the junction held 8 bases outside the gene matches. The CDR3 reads CASTRTGGSDEQYF. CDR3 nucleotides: TGTGCCAGCACCCGGACAGGGGGGTCCGACGAGCAGTACTTC.

The CDR3: CASSGSGRIPGELFF. Here the CDR3 DNA reads TGTGCCAGCAGTGGAAGCGGGAGGATCCCCGGGGAGCTGTTTTTT. This chain joins TRBV2 and TRBJ2-2; the match to TRBD2 covers 9 bases. The CDR3 runs to 15 residues. From germline, CDR1 is SNHLY and CDR2 FYNNEI. The trim removed 4 bases at V and 6 bases at J, leaving 6 bases unmatched.

DNA of the CDR3: TGTGCCAGCAGCTTAGACGGGAGGCCTCGCACAGATACGCAGTATTTT. This encodes CASSLDGRPRTDTQYF. The rearrangement links TRBV7-9 to TRBJ2-3, with 7 bases fitting TRBD2. Germline CDR1 and CDR2: SEHNR and FQNEAQ (reference sequence). The CDR3 loop spans 16 amino acids. V was clipped by 1 base and J by 1 base; unmatched bases: 5.

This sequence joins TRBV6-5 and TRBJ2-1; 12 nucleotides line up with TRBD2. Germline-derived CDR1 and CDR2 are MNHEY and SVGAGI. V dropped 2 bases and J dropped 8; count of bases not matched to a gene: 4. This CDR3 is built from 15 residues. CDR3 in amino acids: CASSYRTSGNYEQFF. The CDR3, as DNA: TGTGCCAGCAGTTACAGGACTAGCGGGAACTATGAGCAGTTCTTC.